This TCR beta chain was observed in a study of glioma-infiltrating T cells after dendritic cell vaccination. The method was immunoSEQ multiplex PCR; TCRdb's version includes in-frame clones alone and lacks a portion of them. Of about 87,000 clones in the sample, roughly 87% were seen once. Time point noted: after dendritic cell vaccination, including at tumor progression/relapse. Selection required adequate fresh-frozen tumor tissue plus more than two years' survival data. Trimming shortened V by 0 bases and J by 5 bases, and 5 bases separated the two germline ends. The germline V gene encodes CDR1 MGHRA and CDR2 YSYEKL. This CDR3 spans 13 amino acids.

The TCR comes from a human donor with glioblastoma. The sample was blood, taken after dendritic cell vaccination. The chain has TRBV4-1 and TRBJ1-5; D uncertain. The CDR3 sequence: CASSQDVYQPQHF. CDR3 DNA sequence: TGCGCCAGCAGCCAAGACGTGTATCAGCCCCAGCATTTT.